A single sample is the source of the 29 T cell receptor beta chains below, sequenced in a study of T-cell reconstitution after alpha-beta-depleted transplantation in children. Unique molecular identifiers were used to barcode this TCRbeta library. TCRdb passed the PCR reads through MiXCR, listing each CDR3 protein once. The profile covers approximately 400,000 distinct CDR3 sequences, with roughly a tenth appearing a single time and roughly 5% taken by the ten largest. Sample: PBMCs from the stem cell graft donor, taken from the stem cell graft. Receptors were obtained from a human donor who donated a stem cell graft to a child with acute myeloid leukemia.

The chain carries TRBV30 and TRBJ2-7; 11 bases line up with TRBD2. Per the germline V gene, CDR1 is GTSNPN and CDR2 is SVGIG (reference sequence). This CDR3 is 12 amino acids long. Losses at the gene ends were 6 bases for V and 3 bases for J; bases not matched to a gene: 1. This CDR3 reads CACTSGSYEQYV. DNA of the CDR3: TGTGCCTGTACTAGCGGGAGCTACGAGCAGTACGTC.

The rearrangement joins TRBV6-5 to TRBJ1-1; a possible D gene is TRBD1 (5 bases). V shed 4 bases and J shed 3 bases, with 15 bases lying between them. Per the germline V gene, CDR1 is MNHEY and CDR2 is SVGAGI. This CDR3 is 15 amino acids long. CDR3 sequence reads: CASSLVDTGDTEAFF. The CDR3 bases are TGTGCCAGCAGTTTAGTGGACACCGGGGACACTGAAGCTTTCTTT.

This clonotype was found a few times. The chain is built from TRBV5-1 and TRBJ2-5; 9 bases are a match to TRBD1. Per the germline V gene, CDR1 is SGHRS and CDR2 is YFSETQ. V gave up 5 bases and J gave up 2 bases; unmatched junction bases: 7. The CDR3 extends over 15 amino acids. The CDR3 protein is CASRETGTGQETQYF. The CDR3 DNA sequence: TGCGCCAGCAGGGAAACCGGGACAGGGCAAGAGACCCAGTACTTC.

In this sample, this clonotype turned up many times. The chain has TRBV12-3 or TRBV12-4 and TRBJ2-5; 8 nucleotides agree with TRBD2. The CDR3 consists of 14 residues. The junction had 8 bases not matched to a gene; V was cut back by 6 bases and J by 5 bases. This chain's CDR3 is CASSPGLGVETQYF. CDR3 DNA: TGTGCCAGCAGCCCGGGACTAGGTGTGGAGACCCAGTACTTC.

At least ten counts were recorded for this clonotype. The CDR3 sequence is CASSVTGNNEQFF. In DNA, the CDR3 is TGTGCCAGCAGCGTAACCGGAAACAATGAGCAGTTCTTC. V is TRBV9 and J is TRBJ2-1; D remains unclear. Germline V gives CDR1 SGDLS, CDR2 YYNGEE. The CDR3 runs to 13 residues. The V end lost 1 base, the J end lost 5 bases, and 7 bases lay between the germline ends.

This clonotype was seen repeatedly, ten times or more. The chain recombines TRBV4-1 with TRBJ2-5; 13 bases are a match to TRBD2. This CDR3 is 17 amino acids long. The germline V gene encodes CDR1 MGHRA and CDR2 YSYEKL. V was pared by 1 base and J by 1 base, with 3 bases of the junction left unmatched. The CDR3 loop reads CASSQGLAGGRQETQYF. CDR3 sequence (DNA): TGCGCCAGCAGCCAAGGACTAGCGGGGGGCCGCCAAGAGACCCAGTACTTC.

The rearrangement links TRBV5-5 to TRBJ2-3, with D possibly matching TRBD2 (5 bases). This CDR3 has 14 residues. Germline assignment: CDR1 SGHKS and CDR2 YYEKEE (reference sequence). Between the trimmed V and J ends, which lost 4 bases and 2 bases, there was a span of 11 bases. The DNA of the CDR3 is TGTGCCAGCAGCGGACCGGACTTCACAGATACGCAGTATTTT. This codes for CASSGPDFTDTQYF.

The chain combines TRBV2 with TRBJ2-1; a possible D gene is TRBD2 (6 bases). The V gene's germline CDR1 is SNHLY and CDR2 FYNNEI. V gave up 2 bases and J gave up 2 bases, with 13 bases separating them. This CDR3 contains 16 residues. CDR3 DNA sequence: TGTGCCAGCAGTGAATTGGCGGGATCCACCTACAATGAGCAGTTCTTC. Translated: CASSELAGSTYNEQFF.

The CDR3: CASSLTGQTEAFF. DNA for the CDR3: TGTGCCAGCAGCTTAACGGGACAGACTGAAGCTTTCTTT. The chain uses TRBV7-3 and TRBJ1-1; 7 bases map to TRBD1. This CDR3 is 13 amino acids long. The J segment lost 5 bases and the V segment lost 0 bases, leaving 0 bases of the junction unmatched. CDR1 is SGHTA, CDR2 FQGTGA, per germline.

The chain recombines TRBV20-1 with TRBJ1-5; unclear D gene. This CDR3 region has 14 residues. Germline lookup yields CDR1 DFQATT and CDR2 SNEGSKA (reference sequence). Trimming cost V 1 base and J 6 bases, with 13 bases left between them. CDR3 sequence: CSARGMNYLQPQHF. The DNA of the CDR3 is TGCAGTGCTAGAGGGATGAACTACCTTCAGCCCCAGCATTTT.

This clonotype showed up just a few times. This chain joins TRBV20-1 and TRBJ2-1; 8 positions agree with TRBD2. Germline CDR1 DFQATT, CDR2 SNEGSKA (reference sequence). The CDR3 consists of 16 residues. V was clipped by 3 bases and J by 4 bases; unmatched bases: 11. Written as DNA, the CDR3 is TGCAGTGCTAGCGTTTCCCGAGCGGGGGCTTACAATGAGCAGTTCTTC. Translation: CSASVSRAGAYNEQFF.

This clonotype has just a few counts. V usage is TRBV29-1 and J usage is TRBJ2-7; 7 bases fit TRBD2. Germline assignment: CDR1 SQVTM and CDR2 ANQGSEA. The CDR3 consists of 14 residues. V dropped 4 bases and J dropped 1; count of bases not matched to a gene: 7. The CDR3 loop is CSVGSASGSYEQYF. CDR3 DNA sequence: TGCAGCGTTGGTTCCGCTAGCGGTTCCTACGAGCAGTACTTC.

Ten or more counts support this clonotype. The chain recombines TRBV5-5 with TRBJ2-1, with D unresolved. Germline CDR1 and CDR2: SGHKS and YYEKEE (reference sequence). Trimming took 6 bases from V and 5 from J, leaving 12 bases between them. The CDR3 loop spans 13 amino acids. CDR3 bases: TGTGCCAGCAAAACAAACCTCAACAATGAGCAGTTCTTC. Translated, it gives CASKTNLNNEQFF.

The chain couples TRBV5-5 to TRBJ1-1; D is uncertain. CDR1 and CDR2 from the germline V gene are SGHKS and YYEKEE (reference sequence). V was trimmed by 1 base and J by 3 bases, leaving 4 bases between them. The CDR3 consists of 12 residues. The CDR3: CASSLSYTEAFF. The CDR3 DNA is TGTGCCAGCAGCTTGTCGTACACTGAAGCTTTCTTT.

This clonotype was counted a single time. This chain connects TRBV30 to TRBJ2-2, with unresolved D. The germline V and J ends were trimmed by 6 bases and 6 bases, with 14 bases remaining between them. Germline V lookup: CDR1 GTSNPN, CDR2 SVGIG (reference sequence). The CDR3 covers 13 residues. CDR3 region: CACSLVVSGELFF. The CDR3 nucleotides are TGTGCCTGTTCTTTAGTCGTCTCCGGGGAGCTGTTTTTT. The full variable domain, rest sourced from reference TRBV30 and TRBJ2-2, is SQTIHQWPATLVQPVGSPLSLECTVEGTSNPNLYWYRQAAGRGLQLLFYSVGIGQISSEVPQNLSASRPQDRQFILSSKKLLLSDSGFYLCACSLVVSGELFFGEGSRLTVL.

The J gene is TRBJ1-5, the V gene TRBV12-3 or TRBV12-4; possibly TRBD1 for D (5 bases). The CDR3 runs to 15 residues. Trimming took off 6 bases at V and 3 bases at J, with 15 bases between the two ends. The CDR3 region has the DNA TGTGCCAGCAGCCCCCAGGGCGGGTTCAATCAGCCCCAGCATTTT. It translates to CASSPQGGFNQPQHF.

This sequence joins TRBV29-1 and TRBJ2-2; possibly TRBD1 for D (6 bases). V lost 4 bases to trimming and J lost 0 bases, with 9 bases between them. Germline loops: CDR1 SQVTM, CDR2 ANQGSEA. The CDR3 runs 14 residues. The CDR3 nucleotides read TGCAGCGTTGCTGGGACATCGAACACCGGGGAGCTGTTTTTT. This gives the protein CSVAGTSNTGELFF.

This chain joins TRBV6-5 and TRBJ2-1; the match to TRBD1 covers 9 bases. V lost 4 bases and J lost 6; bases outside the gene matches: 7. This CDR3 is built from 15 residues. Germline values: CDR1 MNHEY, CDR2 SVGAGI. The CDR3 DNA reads TGTGCCAGCAGTTCCGGGACAGGGCCCCCCAATGAGCAGTTCTTC. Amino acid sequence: CASSSGTGPPNEQFF.

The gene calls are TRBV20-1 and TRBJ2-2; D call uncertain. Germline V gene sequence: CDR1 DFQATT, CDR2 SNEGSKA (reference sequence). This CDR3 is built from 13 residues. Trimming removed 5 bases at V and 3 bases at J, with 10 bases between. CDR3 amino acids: CSAPNYHTGELFF. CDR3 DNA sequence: TGCAGTGCTCCCAACTACCACACCGGGGAGCTGTTTTTT.

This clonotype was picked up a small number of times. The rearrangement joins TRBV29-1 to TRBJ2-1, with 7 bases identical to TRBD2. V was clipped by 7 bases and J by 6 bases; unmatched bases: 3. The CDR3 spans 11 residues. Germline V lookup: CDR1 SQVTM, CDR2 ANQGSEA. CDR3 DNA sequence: TGCAGCGAGGGACTACCCAATGAGCAGTTCTTC. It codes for CSEGLPNEQFF.

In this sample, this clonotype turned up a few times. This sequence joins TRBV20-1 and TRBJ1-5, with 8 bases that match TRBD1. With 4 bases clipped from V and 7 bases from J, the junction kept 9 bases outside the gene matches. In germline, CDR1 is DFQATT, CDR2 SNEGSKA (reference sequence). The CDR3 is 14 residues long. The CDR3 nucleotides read TGCAGTGCTACCAGGACAGGGCAGGTACAGCCCCAGCATTTT. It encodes CSATRTGQVQPQHF.

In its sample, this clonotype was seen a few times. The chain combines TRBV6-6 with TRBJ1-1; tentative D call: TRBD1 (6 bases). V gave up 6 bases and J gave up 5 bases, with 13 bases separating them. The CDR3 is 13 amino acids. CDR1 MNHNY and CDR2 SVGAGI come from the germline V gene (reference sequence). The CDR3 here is CASRPQGRTEAFF. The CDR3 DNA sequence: TGTGCCAGCAGACCACAGGGTAGGACTGAAGCTTTCTTT.

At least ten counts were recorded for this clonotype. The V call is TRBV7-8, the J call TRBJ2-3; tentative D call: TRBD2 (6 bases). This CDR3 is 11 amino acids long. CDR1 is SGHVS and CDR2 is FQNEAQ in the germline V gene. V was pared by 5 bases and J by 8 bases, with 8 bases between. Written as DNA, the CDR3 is TGTGCCAGCAGCGCGGAGGGTACGCAGTATTTT. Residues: CASSAEGTQYF.

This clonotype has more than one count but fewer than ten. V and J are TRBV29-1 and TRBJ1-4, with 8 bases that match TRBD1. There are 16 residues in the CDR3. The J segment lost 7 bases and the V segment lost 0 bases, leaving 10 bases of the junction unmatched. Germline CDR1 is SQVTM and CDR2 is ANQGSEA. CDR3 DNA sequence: TGCAGCGTTGAAGATCCGTTCGACAGGGGCGGTGAAAAACTGTTTTTT. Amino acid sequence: CSVEDPFDRGGEKLFF.

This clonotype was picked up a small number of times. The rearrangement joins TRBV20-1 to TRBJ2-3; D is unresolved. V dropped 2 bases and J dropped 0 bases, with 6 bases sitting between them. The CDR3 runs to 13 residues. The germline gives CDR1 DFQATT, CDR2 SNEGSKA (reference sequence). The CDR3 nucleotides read TGCAGTGCTAGAATCGGGAGCACAGATACGCAGTATTTT. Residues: CSARIGSTDTQYF.

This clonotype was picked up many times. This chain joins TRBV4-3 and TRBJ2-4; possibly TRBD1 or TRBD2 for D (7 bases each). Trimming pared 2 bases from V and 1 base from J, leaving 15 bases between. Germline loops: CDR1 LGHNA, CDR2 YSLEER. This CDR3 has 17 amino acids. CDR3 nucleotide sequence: TGCGCCAGCAGCCAACCTCAGGGGGGGAAGGCCAAAAACATTCAGTACTTC. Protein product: CASSQPQGGKAKNIQYF.

The CDR3: CASSARSGTVGNEQFF. CDR3 sequence (DNA): TGTGCCAGCAGCGCCCGGTCCGGGACAGTTGGGAATGAGCAGTTCTTC. The gene calls are TRBV7-8 and TRBJ2-1; 7 bases are a match to TRBD1. Trimming cost V 5 bases and J 7 bases; bases outside gene matches: 14. This CDR3 is built from 16 residues. Germline CDR1 reads SGHVS; CDR2 reads FQNEAQ.

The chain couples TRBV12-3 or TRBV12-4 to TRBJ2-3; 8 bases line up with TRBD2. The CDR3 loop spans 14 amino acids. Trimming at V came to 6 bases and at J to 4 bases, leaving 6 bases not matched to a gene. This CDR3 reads CASRRAGASDTQYF. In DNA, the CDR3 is TGTGCCAGCAGGAGAGCGGGAGCCTCAGATACGCAGTATTTT.

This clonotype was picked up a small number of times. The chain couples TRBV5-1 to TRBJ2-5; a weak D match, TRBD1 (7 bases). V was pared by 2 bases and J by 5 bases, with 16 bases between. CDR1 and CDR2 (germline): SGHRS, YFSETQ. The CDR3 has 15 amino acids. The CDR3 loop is CASSLRQQGRETQYF. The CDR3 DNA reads TGCGCCAGCAGCTTACGCCAACAGGGGAGGGAGACCCAGTACTTC.